This T cell receptor beta chain was found in a study of blood T cells in healthy people across ages. General study findings and limits: The diversity estimates, figures obtained from one million T cells, were considered underestimates. As age increased, TCR beta diversity per million T cells fell in a roughly linear fashion. No conclusive comparison of naive versus antigen-experienced cells was possible with unsorted PBMCs.

The use of a sample-barcoded 5' primer and a J-beta primer mix characterized a second PCR of roughly 6 to 12 cycles. Every sample gave at least 2.5 million paired-end reads containing CDR3. TCRdb recomputed calls from the 5' RACE reads with MiXCR, one row per CDR3 protein. The data contain hundreds of thousands of distinct CDR3 sequences, around 45% of them singletons. This CDR3 has 15 residues. About this clonotype itself: No antigen is known for it. A much more abundant neighbour one base away suggests this may be a read error.

The specimen sequenced was blood. This sequence joins TRBV12-3 or TRBV12-4 and TRBJ2-1; TRBD2 is a possible D gene (5 bases). The J call may be in error: the DNA end matches TRBJ2-7 better. This sequence originates from an elderly man in good health. Here the CDR3 reads CASNLRNSDYNEQYF. CDR3 nucleotides: TGTGCCAGCAACCTGAGGAACAGTGACTACAATGAGCAGTACTTC.